The T cell receptor (beta chain) under discussion was sequenced for a study of T-cell reconstitution after alpha-beta-depleted transplantation in children. This clonotype has just a few counts. Unique molecular identifiers tagged the TCRbeta library. TCRdb processed the PCR reads anew with MiXCR; each CDR3 protein has one entry. The table has some 240,000 distinct CDR3 sequences, approximately 9.8% seen once. This CDR3 has 19 amino acids. In germline, CDR1 is LGHNA, CDR2 YNFKEQ. J was trimmed by 1 base and V by 4 bases; bases with no gene match: 16. The receptor was derived from a human donor who donated a stem cell graft to a child with SCID. Here the sequenced sample was PBMCs from the stem cell graft donor, taken from the stem cell graft. This chain connects TRBV4-2 to TRBJ2-5; 9 nucleotides align to TRBD2. DNA for the CDR3: TGTGCCAGCAGCCCGGGACTAGCCTCGCGCCCCACCACCCAAGAGACCCAGTACTTC. This translates into CASSPGLASRPTTQETQYF.